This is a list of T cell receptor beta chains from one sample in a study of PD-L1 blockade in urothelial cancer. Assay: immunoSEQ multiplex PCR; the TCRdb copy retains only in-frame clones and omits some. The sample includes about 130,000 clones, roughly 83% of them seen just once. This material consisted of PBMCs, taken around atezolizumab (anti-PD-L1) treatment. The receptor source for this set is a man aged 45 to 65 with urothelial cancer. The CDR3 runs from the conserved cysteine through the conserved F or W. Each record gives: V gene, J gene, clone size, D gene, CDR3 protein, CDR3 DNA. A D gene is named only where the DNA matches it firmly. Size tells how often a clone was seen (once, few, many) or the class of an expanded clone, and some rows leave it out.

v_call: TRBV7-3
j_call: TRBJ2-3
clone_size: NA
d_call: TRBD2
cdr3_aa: CASSPTSGATDTQYF
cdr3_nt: TGTGCCAGCAGCCCGACTAGCGGGGCCACAGATACGCAGTATTTT

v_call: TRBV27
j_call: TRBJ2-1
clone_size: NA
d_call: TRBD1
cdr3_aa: CASSSSQGREQFF
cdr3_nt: TGTGCCAGCAGTTCCTCACAGGGGCGTGAGCAGTTCTTC

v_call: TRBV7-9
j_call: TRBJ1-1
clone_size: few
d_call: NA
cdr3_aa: CASSLRISGGTTEAFF
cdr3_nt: TGTGCCAGCAGCTTAAGGATTTCGGGGGGCACCACTGAAGCTTTCTTT

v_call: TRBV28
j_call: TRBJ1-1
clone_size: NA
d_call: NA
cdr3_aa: CASIRHPGTEAFF
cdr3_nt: TGTGCCAGCATAAGACACCCCGGCACTGAAGCTTTCTTT

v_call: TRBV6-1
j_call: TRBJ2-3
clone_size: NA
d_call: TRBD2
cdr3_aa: CASRLAGASTDTQYF
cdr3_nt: TGTGCCAGCAGACTAGCGGGGGCTAGCACAGATACGCAGTATTTT

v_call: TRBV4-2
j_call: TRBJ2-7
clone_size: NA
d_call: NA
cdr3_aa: CASSQGQGRADGEQYF
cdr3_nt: TGTGCCAGCAGCCAAGGGCAGGGCAGGGCCGACGGCGAGCAGTACTTC

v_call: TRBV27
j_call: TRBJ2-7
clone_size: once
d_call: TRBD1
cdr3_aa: CASIQGAQGPYEQYF
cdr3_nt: TGTGCCAGCATCCAGGGGGCGCAAGGCCCCTACGAGCAGTACTTC

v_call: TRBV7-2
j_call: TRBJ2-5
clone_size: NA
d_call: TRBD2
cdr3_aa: CASSPRRGGAQETQYF
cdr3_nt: TGTGCCAGCAGCCCCCGTCGGGGGGGGGCCCAAGAGACCCAGTACTTC

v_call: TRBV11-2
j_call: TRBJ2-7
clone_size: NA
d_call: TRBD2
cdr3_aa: CASSPRTSGRVEQYF
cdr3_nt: TGTGCCAGCAGCCCCCGGACTAGCGGGAGAGTCGAGCAGTACTTC

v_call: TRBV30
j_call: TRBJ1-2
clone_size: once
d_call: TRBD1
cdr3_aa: CAWSRDRGNYGYTF
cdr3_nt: TGTGCCTGGAGCCGAGACAGGGGAAACTATGGCTACACCTTC

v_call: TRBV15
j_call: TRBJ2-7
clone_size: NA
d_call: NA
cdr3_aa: CATSRGTETYEQYF
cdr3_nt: TGTGCCACCAGCAGAGGGACAGAGACCTACGAGCAGTACTTC

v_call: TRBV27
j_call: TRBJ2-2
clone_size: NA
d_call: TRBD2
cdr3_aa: CASSLFGLAGTGELFF
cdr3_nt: TGTGCCAGCAGTTTATTTGGCCTAGCGGGCACCGGGGAGCTGTTTTTT

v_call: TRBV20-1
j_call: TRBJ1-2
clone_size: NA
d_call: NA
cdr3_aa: CSAHGSGGYTF
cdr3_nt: TGCAGTGCGCATGGGTCGGGTGGCTACACCTTC

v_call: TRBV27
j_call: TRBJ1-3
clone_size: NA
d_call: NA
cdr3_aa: CATAPQGNSGNTIYF
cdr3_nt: TGTGCCACTGCCCCCCAGGGAAACTCTGGAAACACCATATATTTT

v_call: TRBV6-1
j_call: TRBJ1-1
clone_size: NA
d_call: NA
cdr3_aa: CASSEAGGLNTEAFF
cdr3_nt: TGTGCCAGCAGTGAAGCCGGGGGGCTGAACACTGAAGCTTTCTTT

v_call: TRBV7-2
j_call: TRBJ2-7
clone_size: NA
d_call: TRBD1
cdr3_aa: CASSLGWDSALSYEQYF
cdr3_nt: TGTGCCAGCAGCTTAGGTTGGGACAGCGCACTCTCCTACGAGCAGTACTTC

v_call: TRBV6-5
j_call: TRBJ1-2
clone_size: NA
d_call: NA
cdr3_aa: CASKSHNYGYTF
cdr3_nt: TGTGCCAGCAAGTCACACAACTATGGCTACACCTTC

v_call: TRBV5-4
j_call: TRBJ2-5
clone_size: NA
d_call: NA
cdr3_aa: CASSPRDSRQETQYF
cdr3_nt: TGTGCCAGCAGCCCGCGGGACTCCCGGCAAGAGACCCAGTACTTC

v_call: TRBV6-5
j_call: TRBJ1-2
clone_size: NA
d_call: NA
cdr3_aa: CASRRTEGVWGYTF
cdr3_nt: TGTGCCAGCAGGAGAACCGAGGGAGTTTGGGGCTACACCTTC

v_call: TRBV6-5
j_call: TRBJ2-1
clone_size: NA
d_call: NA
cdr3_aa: CASGYTGTFNEQFF
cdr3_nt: TGTGCCAGCGGATATACCGGGACTTTCAATGAGCAGTTCTTC

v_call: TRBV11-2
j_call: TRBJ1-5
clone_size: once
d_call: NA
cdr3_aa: CASSLGGGNQPQHF
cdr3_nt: TGTGCCAGCAGCTTAGGGGGGGGTAATCAGCCCCAGCATTTT

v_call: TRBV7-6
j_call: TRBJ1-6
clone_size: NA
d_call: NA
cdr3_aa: CASSELDRPTNSPLHF
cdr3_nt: TGTGCCAGCAGCGAGCTAGACAGGCCTACTAATTCACCCCTCCACTTT

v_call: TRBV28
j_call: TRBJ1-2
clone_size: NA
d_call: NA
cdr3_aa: CASSSSLFGGYTF
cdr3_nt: TGTGCCAGCAGTTCCTCGTTATTCGGTGGCTACACCTTC

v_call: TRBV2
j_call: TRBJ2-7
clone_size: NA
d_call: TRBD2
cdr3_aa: CASSQTGGGLYEQYF
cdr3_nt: TGTGCCAGCAGTCAGACTGGGGGAGGGCTCTACGAGCAGTACTTC

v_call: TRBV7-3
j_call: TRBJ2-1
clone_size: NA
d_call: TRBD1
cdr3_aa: CASSPTGTGYNEQFF
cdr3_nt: TGTGCCAGCAGTCCGACCGGGACAGGATACAATGAGCAGTTCTTC

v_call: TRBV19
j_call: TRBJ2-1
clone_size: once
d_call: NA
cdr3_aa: CASSTRLHEQFF
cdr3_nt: TGTGCCAGTAGTACGAGACTCCATGAGCAGTTCTTC

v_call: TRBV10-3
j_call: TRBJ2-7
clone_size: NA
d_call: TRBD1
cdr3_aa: CAISPGTGGLEQYF
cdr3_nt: TGTGCCATCAGCCCCGGGACAGGGGGCCTCGAGCAGTACTTC

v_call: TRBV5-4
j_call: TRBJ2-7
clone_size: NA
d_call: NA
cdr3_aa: CASSRGRGSYEQYF
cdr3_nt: TGTGCCAGCAGTCGGGGCAGGGGAAGTTACGAGCAGTACTTC

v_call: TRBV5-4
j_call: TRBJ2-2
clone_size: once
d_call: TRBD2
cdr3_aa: CASSLGGTSGSTGELFF
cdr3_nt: TGTGCCAGCAGCTTGGGGGGGACTAGCGGGAGTACCGGGGAGCTGTTTTTT

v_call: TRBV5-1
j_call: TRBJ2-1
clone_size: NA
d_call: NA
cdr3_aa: CASSFGSASDEQFF
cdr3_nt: TGCGCCAGCAGCTTTGGCAGTGCTAGCGATGAGCAGTTCTTC

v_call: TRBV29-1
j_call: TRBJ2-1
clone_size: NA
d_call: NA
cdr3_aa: CSVWLTYSSYNEQFF
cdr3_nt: TGCAGCGTTTGGCTGACTTATAGCTCCTACAATGAGCAGTTCTTC

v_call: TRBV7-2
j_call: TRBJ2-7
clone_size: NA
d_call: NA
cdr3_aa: CASSLGWTPAAYEQYF
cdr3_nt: TGTGCCAGCAGCTTGGGATGGACACCGGCGGCCTACGAGCAGTACTTC

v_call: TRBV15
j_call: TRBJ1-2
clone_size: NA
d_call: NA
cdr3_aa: CATSRGETRHGYTF
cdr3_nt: TGTGCCACCAGCAGAGGGGAGACACGACATGGCTACACCTTC

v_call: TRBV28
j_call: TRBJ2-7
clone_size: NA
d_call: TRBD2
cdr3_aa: CASSSQREGPYEQYF
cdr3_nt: TGTGCCAGCAGCTCTCAGCGGGAGGGGCCCTACGAGCAGTACTTC

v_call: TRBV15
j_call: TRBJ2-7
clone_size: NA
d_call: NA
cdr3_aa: CATSRDPTAHEQYF
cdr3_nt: TGTGCCACCAGCAGAGATCCCACAGCCCACGAGCAGTACTTC

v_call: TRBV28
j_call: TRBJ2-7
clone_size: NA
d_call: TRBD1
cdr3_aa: CASSKPGQGIHEQYF
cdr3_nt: TGTGCCAGCAGTAAACCGGGACAGGGAATCCACGAGCAGTACTTC

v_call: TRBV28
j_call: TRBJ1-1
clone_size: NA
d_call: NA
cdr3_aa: CASSRGGMNTEAFF
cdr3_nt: TGTGCCAGCAGTCGGGGGGGGATGAACACTGAAGCTTTCTTT

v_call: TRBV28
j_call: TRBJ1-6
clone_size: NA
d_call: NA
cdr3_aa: CASSLLPSGYRLVYSPLHF
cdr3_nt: TGTGCCAGCAGTTTGCTACCTTCAGGGTATCGATTGGTATATTCACCCCTCCACTTT